The 5 T cell receptor beta chains reported below all come from one sample, sequenced in a study of control samples from healthy donors and cancer patients. Sequencing used immunoSEQ multiplex PCR; TCRdb keeps in-frame clones, though not all of them. The table has some 99,000 clones, more than 85% seen once; the top ten hold 15% to 20%. Sequenced material: blood. The receptors derive from a woman aged 45-59 years in good health.

The V and J genes are TRBV5-4 and TRBJ1-4, with TRBD1 as a possible D gene (6 bases). V gave up 2 bases and J gave up 5 bases, with 13 bases separating them. This CDR3 is 15 amino acids long. Per germline, CDR1 SGHNT and CDR2 YYREEE (reference sequence). CDR3 amino acids: CASSFNRALNEKLFF. The CDR3 DNA reads as TGTGCCAGCAGCTTTAACAGGGCACTAAATGAAAAACTGTTTTTT. Full variable domain (remainder filled in from reference TRBV5-4 and TRBJ1-4): ETGVTQSPTHLIKTRGQQVTLRCSSQSGHNTVSWYQQALGQGPQFIFQYYREEENGRGNFPPRFSGLQFPNYSSELNVNALELDDSALYLCASSFNRALNEKLFFGSGTQLSVL.

V is TRBV25-1 and J is TRBJ1-1; 9 nucleotides align to TRBD1. CDR3 length equals 15 residues. Germline lookup yields CDR1 MGHDK and CDR2 SYGVNS. V trimming: 3 bases; J trimming: 10 bases; junction bases outside the gene matches: 12. The CDR3 loop reads CASSDPGQGIIVAFF. CDR3 nucleotide sequence: TGTGCCAGCAGTGATCCGGGACAGGGTATTATAGTAGCTTTCTTT.

The gene calls are TRBV11-2 and TRBJ1-6, with D hard to call. Germline CDR1 reads SGHAT; CDR2 reads FQNNGV. This CDR3 comprises 16 residues. Trimming cost V 1 base and J 7 bases, with 14 bases left between them. CDR3 in amino acids: CASSLGLSPKNSPLHF. The DNA for the CDR3 is TGTGCCAGCAGCTTAGGGCTCTCCCCGAAGAATTCACCCCTCCACTTT.

The chain joins TRBV9 to TRBJ1-6; the D is unclear. In germline, CDR1 is SGDLS, CDR2 YYNGEE. The V end was cut by 0 bases, the J end by 7 bases, with 17 bases between. The CDR3 has 17 residues. Written as DNA, the CDR3 is TGTGCCAGCAGCGTAGCTACGAGGGTAGGACCGAATTCACCCCTCCACTTT. Its protein product is CASSVATRVGPNSPLHF.

The chain joins TRBV2 to TRBJ2-5; D is perhaps TRBD1 (6 bases). The V gene lost 11 bases and the J gene lost 3 bases, with 13 bases spanning the gap. The CDR3 runs to 12 residues. Germline V gene data show CDR1 as SNHLY and CDR2 as FYNNEI. CDR3 nucleotides: TGTGCCGGGTCGCCAGGGGAAGAGACCCAGTACTTC. This sequence encodes CAGSPGEETQYF.